The 20 T cell receptor beta chains below were found in one sample sequenced in a study of shared clonotypes between healthy human individuals. This table comes from immunoSEQ multiplex PCR, and its TCRdb copy is limited to in-frame clones, with some not included. The sample lists 2 million to 3 million clones, 80% to 95% seen once, with 0.36% in the top ten. The specimen sequenced was naive CD4+ T cells from PBMCs. Regarding subset: CD45RA+ positively selected. These TCRs come from a man between 18 and 35 years old in good health. Some clones in this sample may be carry-over from other donors' samples.

The chain is built from TRBV7-3 and TRBJ2-1, with D possibly being TRBD2 (7 bases). The ends were cut back, 7 bases at V and 10 bases at J, with 23 bases in the middle. From germline, CDR1 is SGHTA and CDR2 FQGTGA. This CDR3 comprises 15 residues. In nucleotides, the CDR3 is TGTGCCAGCACCGACCCTGGGGGGGCAACGCAGGAGCAGTTCTTC. Translation gives CASTDPGGATQEQFF.

The rearrangement joins TRBV19 to TRBJ1-4; D unclear. The V gene lost 5 bases and the J gene lost 5 bases, with 9 bases spanning the gap. The CDR3 totals 13 residues. Germline V gives CDR1 LNHDA, CDR2 SQIVND (reference sequence). CDR3 region: CASSGQRNEKLFF. The DNA of the CDR3 is TGTGCCAGTAGTGGCCAGCGGAATGAAAAACTGTTTTTT.

On this clone itself: The sample carries other DNA sequences with the same CDR3. The chain links TRBV7-3 to TRBJ2-2, with D perhaps matching TRBD2 (6 bases). The CDR3 length is 15 residues. Trimming pared 3 bases from V and 1 base from J, leaving 9 bases between. CDR1 and CDR2 (germline): SGHTA, FQGTGA. CDR3 coding DNA: TGTGCCAGCAGCTTGCGGGGAGGGAACACCGGGGAGCTGTTTTTT. It codes for CASSLRGGNTGELFF.

V and J are TRBV21-1 and TRBJ2-3; the D call in the table, TRBD2, was not verified against the DNA. TRBV21-1 is noted as a pseudogene. The CDR3 consists of 10 residues. The CDR3 region is CATPGDTQYF. CDR3 nucleotides: TGTGCCACCCCGGGGGATACGCAGTATTTT.

The chain uses TRBV5-1 and TRBJ2-7; D is undetermined. V was trimmed by 2 bases and J by 2 bases, leaving 11 bases between them. Germline V gene data show CDR1 as SGHRS and CDR2 as YFSETQ. The CDR3 runs 14 residues. The CDR3 DNA is TGCGCCAGCAGCTTAGGCCGCAGAGCCTACGAGCAGTACTTC. This encodes CASSLGRRAYEQYF.

The chain employs TRBV7-2 and TRBJ2-2; TRBD2 aligns across 11 bases. This CDR3 has 16 amino acids. CDR1 and CDR2 (germline): SGHTA, FQGNSA. Trimming cost V 1 base and J 4 bases; bases outside gene matches: 2. The CDR3 DNA reads TGTGCCAGCAGCTTAGAACTAGCGGGAGTCACCGGGGAGCTGTTTTTT. This codes for CASSLELAGVTGELFF.

This chain joins TRBV10-3 and TRBJ1-5, with D perhaps TRBD1 (5 bases). The CDR3 covers 14 residues. V gave up 5 bases and J gave up 6 bases, with 14 bases separating them. Germline CDR1 ENHRY, CDR2 SYGVKD. This chain's CDR3 is CAISRGGVGQPQHF. In DNA, the CDR3 is TGTGCCATCAGTCGGGGAGGGGTCGGTCAGCCCCAGCATTTT.

The DNA of the CDR3 is TGTGCCAGCAGACCCGTGAATAGCGGGGGGGGAGTTGCCAAAAACATTCAGTACTTC. This gives the protein CASRPVNSGGGVAKNIQYF. V usage is TRBV27 and J usage is TRBJ2-4; 11 positions match TRBD2. The CDR3 length is 19 residues. Per the germline V gene, CDR1 is MNHEY and CDR2 is SMNVEV (reference sequence). Trimming took 6 bases from V and 1 from J; bases not matched to a gene: 14.

The chain links TRBV20-1 to TRBJ2-5; D not resolved. The germline gives CDR1 DFQATT, CDR2 SNEGSKA (reference sequence). Trimming took 4 bases from V and 0 from J, leaving 3 bases between them. CDR3 length: 11 amino acids. CDR3 DNA sequence: TGCAGTGCTACGTACCAAGAGACCCAGTACTTC. Translation gives CSATYQETQYF.

The sample holds one count of this clone. The chain carries TRBV10-3 and TRBJ2-5, with D perhaps assigned TRBD1 or TRBD2 (7 bases each). The DNA end is more similar to TRBJ2-7, so the J call may be wrong. The germline gives CDR1 ENHRY, CDR2 SYGVKD. CDR3 size: 14 residues. CDR3 protein: CAISQGGTILEQYF. CDR3 in DNA: TGTGCCATCAGTCAGGGGGGGACAATTCTCGAGCAGTACTTC.

Of note for this clone: The junction departs from the called germline gene at one end, perhaps through a read error. The chain joins TRBV28 to TRBJ2-7; the D gene could be TRBD1 or TRBD2 (5 bases each). This CDR3 comprises 11 residues. Germline V gene data show CDR1 as MDHEN and CDR2 as SYDVKM. DNA of the CDR3: TGTGCCAGCAGTCGCCGGGGCCCCTGTAATTTC. It translates to CASSRRGPCNF. Together with reference TRBV28 and TRBJ2-7, the CDR3 gives the full variable domain: DVKVTQSSRYLVKRTGEKVFLECVQDMDHENMFWYRQDPGLGLRLIYFSYDVKMKEKGDIPEGYSVSREKKERFSLILESASTNQTSMYLCASSRRGPCNFGPGTRLTVT.

The gene calls are TRBV5-3 and TRBJ2-7, with 8 bases that match TRBD1. TRBV5-3 is recorded as an ORF, its role being uncertain. The CDR3 runs to 14 residues. V lost 4 bases and J lost 2; bases outside the gene matches: 5. The CDR3 sequence is CARSRGQGPYEQYF. The CDR3 bases are TGTGCCAGAAGCAGAGGACAGGGACCCTACGAGCAGTACTTC.

This chain joins TRBV19 and TRBJ1-4; D is possibly TRBD1 (6 bases). Germline V gene sequence: CDR1 LNHDA, CDR2 SQIVND (reference sequence). V dropped 5 bases and J dropped 7 bases, with 14 bases sitting between them. The CDR3 length is 14 residues. The CDR3 sequence: CASSYTGALEKLFF. As DNA, the CDR3 is TGTGCCAGTAGTTATACGGGGGCGCTTGAAAAACTGTTTTTT.

This chain uses TRBV2 with TRBJ2-7; 11 bases align to TRBD2. Germline V CDR1 and CDR2: SNHLY, FYNNEI. This CDR3 contains 15 residues. J was trimmed by 1 base and V by 6 bases; bases with no gene match: 5. The CDR3 DNA is TGTGCCAGCAGATACACTAGCGGGAGATCCTACGAGCAGTACTTC. It is translated as CASRYTSGRSYEQYF.

V is TRBV19 and J is TRBJ2-1; a weak D match, TRBD1 (6 bases). Germline lookup yields CDR1 LNHDA and CDR2 SQIVND (reference sequence). The CDR3 has 13 residues. Trimming took 9 bases from V and 0 from J, leaving 9 bases between them. The CDR3 here is CASGTFSYNEQFF. In DNA form, the CDR3 reads TGTGCCAGCGGGACATTCTCCTACAATGAGCAGTTCTTC.

Notes on this clone: No conserved phenylalanine or tryptophan ends this CDR3, so it is likely a read error. It is unclear where the CDR3 begins or ends on the DNA, so no DNA is shown, and the CDR3 is as TCRdb lists it. The chain joins TRBV18 to TRBJ2-7; no check of the table's D call, TRBD2, against the DNA was made. The length of the CDR3 is 15 amino acids, counting both ends. Germline loops: CDR1 KGHSH, CDR2 LQKENI. The CDR3 sequence is CASSPPNGASGASVL.

The chain employs TRBV7-3 and TRBJ2-7, with a possible D match to TRBD2 (5 bases). The CDR3 has 16 residues. Germline V gene lookup returns CDR1 SGHTA and CDR2 FQGTGA. V was clipped by 2 bases and J by 6 bases, with 20 bases between them. CDR3 in DNA: TGTGCCAGCAGCTTATTGGCGGCTAGCTCCCCGCTCGAGCAGTACTTC. This codes for CASSLLAASSPLEQYF.

The chain has TRBV6-6 and TRBJ2-1, with D unclear. Per germline, CDR1 MNHNY and CDR2 SVGAGI (reference sequence). The CDR3 totals 14 residues. V was trimmed by 2 bases and J by 7 bases, leaving 12 bases between them. CDR3 amino acids: CASSYVPPGNEQFF. In DNA form, the CDR3 reads TGTGCCAGCAGTTACGTTCCACCCGGTAATGAGCAGTTCTTC.

The CDR3 loop reads CASSNPARLYPTYEQYF. CDR3 in DNA: TGTGCCAGCAGTAATCCGGCTCGACTTTACCCGACCTACGAGCAGTACTTC. The J gene is TRBJ2-7, the V gene TRBV28; no definite D call. The CDR3 runs 17 residues. Germline assignment: CDR1 MDHEN and CDR2 SYDVKM. V was trimmed by 5 bases and J by 2 bases, leaving 22 bases between them. Full variable domain (missing parts from reference TRBV28 and TRBJ2-7): DVKVTQSSRYLVKRTGEKVFLECVQDMDHENMFWYRQDPGLGLRLIYFSYDVKMKEKGDIPEGYSVSREKKERFSLILESASTNQTSMYLCASSNPARLYPTYEQYFGPGTRLTVT.

V gene TRBV6-5 combines with J gene TRBJ2-3; 9 bases are shared with TRBD2. In germline, CDR1 is MNHEY, CDR2 SVGAGI. The CDR3 is made up of 13 amino acids. Trimming at V came to 5 bases and at J to 4 bases, leaving 1 base not matched to a gene. CDR3 sequence reads: CASSRTSADTQYF. Here the CDR3 DNA reads TGTGCCAGCAGTCGGACTAGCGCAGATACGCAGTATTTT.